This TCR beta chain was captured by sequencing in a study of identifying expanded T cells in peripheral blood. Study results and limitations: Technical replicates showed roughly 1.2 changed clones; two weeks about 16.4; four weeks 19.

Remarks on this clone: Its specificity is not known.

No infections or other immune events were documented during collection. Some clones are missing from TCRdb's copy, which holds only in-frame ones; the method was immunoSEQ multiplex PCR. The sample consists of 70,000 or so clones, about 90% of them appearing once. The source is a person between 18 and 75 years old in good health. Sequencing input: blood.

CDR3 sequence (DNA): TGCGCCAGCAGCTCGGACTTGAACACCGGGGAGCTGTTTTTT. Translation gives CASSSDLNTGELFF. The chain employs TRBV5-1 and TRBJ2-2, with a tentative D call TRBD2 (5 bases). CDR3 length: 14 amino acids. Trimming took 3 bases from V and 1 from J, leaving 7 bases between them. Germline V lookup: CDR1 SGHRS, CDR2 YFSETQ. The complete variable domain, with remaining parts taken from reference TRBV5-1 and TRBJ2-2, reads KAGVTQTPRYLIKTRGQQVTLSCSPISGHRSVSWYQQTPGQGLQFLFEYFSETQRNKGNFPGRFSGRQFSNSRSEMNVSTLELGDSALYLCASSSDLNTGELFFGEGSRLTVL.